This T cell receptor beta chain comes out of a study of CD8 T cells in ankylosing spondylitis. As to this clonotype: What it recognizes is unknown.

The TCR beta libraries were generated through quantitative 5'-RACE incorporating molecular barcodes. TCRdb re-called the 5' RACE reads through MiXCR, storing one row per CDR3 protein. The table lists about 500,000 distinct CDR3 sequences, roughly 13% of them singletons. Regarding the study as a whole: Roughly eight highly homologous variants made up a TCR beta motif that seemed to typify ankylosing spondylitis blood. Clones that were linked to disease were CD8+ and were relatively rare in peripheral blood.

V was trimmed by 3 bases and J by 5 bases, leaving 19 bases between them. CDR3 size: 16 residues. CDR1 is DFQATT and CDR2 is SNEGSKA in the germline V gene (reference sequence). Sequencing input: blood, either unsorted or a sorted T cell fraction (not recorded which). The V and J genes are TRBV20-1 and TRBJ1-4, with a possible D match to TRBD1 (5 bases). The TCR sequence derives from a male donor with ankylosing spondylitis. The CDR3 loop reads CSARGVPFSPNEKLFF. CDR3 coding DNA: TGCAGTGCTAGGGGGGTGCCTTTTTCCCCGAATGAAAAACTGTTTTTT.